This T cell receptor (beta chain) was recovered during a study of breast tumors, draining lymph nodes, adjacent tissues. Study-wide points: Most tumor T cells seemingly derive from lymph node, then expand in tumor.

This clonotype was recorded many times. The antigen remains undetermined. Between the trimmed V and J ends, which lost 4 bases and 7 bases, there was a span of 11 bases. CDR1 is SNHLY, CDR2 FYNNEI, per germline. This CDR3 has 14 residues. Axillary draining lymph nodes of breast cancer patients supplied the node samples. TCRdb reprocessed the multiplex PCR reads with MiXCR, giving one entry per CDR3 protein. The table records over 100,000 distinct CDR3 sequences, 20% to 25% of them present only once. Input material: axillary lymph node tissue. The chain joins TRBV2 to TRBJ1-6, with TRBD1 as a possible D gene (5 bases). This sequence originates from a female donor with breast cancer. Some clones in this sample may be carry-over from other donors' samples. CDR3 nucleotides: TGTGCCAGCAGTGTCGGGGCGGGAAATTCACCCCTCCACTTT. Translation: CASSVGAGNSPLHF.